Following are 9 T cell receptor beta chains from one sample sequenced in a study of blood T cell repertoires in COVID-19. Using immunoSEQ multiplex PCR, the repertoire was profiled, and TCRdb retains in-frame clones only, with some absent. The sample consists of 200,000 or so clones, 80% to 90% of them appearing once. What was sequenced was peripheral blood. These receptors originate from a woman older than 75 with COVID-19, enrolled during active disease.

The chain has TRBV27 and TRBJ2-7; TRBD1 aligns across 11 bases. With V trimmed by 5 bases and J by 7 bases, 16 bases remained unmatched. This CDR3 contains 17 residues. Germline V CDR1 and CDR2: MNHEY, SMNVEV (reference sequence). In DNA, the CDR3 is TGTGCCAGCAGTCTTAAACCTTGGACAGGGGGCGCAGAAGAGCAGTACTTC. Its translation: CASSLKPWTGGAEEQYF.

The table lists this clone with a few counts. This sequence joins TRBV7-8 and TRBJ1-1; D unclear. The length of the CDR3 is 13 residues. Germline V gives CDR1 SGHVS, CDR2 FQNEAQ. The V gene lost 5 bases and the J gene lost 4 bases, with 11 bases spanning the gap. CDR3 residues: CASSQDFATEAFF. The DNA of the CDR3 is TGTGCCAGCAGCCAAGACTTTGCCACTGAAGCTTTCTTT.

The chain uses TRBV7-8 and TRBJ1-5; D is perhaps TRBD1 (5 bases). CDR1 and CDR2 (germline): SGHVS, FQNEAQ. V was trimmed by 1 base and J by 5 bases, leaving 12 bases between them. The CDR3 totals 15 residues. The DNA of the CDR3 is TGTGCCAGCAGCTTAGTTAGCAGGGTGGATCAGCCCCAGCATTTT. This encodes CASSLVSRVDQPQHF.

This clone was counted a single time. Here the CDR3 reads CASSESGGPQYF. CDR3 in DNA: TGCGCCAGCAGCGAGTCCGGGGGGCCGCAGTACTTC. V usage is TRBV5-1 and J usage is TRBJ2-7, with a possible D match to TRBD2 (7 bases). Germline V gene lookup returns CDR1 SGHRS and CDR2 YFSETQ. Trimming shortened V by 4 bases and J by 9 bases, and 14 bases separated the two germline ends. The CDR3 consists of 12 residues.

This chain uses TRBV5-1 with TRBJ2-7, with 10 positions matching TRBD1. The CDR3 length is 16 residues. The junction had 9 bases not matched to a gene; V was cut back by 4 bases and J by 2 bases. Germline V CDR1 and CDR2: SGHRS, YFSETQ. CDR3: CASSITPGTGAYEQYF. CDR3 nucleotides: TGCGCCAGCAGCATCACCCCCGGGACAGGGGCCTACGAGCAGTACTTC.

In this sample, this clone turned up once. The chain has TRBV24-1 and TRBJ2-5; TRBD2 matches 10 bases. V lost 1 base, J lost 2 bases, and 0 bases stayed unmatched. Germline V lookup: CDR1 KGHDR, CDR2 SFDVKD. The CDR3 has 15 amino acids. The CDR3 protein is CATSDFSGGQETQYF. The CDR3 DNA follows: TGTGCCACCAGTGATTTTAGCGGGGGGCAAGAGACCCAGTACTTC.

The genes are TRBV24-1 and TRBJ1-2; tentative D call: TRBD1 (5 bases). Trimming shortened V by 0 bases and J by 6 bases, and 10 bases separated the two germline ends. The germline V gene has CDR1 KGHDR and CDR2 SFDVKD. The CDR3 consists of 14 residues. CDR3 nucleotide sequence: TGTGCCACCAGTGATTTGGAGTCGGGGGATGGCTACACCTTC. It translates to CATSDLESGDGYTF.

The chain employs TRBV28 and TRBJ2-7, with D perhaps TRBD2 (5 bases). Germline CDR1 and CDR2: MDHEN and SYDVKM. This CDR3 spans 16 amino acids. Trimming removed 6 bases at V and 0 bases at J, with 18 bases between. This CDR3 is CASRSEGAVSSYEQYF. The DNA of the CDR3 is TGTGCCAGCAGGAGCGAGGGAGCGGTATCCTCCTACGAGCAGTACTTC.

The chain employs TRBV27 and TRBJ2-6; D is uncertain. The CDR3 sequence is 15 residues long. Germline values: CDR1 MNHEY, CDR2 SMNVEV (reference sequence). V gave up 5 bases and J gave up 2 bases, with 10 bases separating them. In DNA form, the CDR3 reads TGTGCCAGCAGTCCACCCTCAGCTGGGGCCAACGTCCTGACTTTC. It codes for CASSPPSAGANVLTF.